This T cell receptor (beta chain) was identified during a study of T cells after posttransplantation cyclophosphamide. General study findings and limits: Blood and skin or GI T cell repertoires showed limited TRB overlap. Donor-recipient repertoire similarity was low at 1-2 months, rising over year one.

The V gene's germline CDR1 is SGHTA and CDR2 FQGTGA. The CDR3 is 14 amino acids. Trimming took 5 bases from V and 2 from J; bases not matched to a gene: 5. This clone has just one count. Its antigen is undetermined. Using immunoSEQ multiplex PCR, the repertoire was profiled, and TCRdb retains in-frame clones only, with some absent. The table shows 21,000 or so clones, with 80% to 90% occurring only once. Control samples came 1 year after myeloablative marrow transplants with methotrexate plus calcineurin inhibitor. This clonotype was obtained from a female patient in her 30s who received an allogeneic stem cell transplant from an unrelated donor, was CMV-positive, and had acute and chronic GVHD. Some T cells may be the graft donor's. J is TRBJ2-5 and V is TRBV7-3; 7 bases match TRBD2. The material was PBMCs, obtained about 13 months after allogeneic stem cell transplant with calcineurin inhibitor and methotrexate. The CDR3 sequence: CASSLSGIQETQYF. The CDR3 DNA is TGTGCCAGCAGCCTCAGCGGGATTCAAGAGACCCAGTACTTC.